The following is a TCR beta chain sequence with its context. Its antigen is unidentified. The data were taken from a study of shared clonotypes between healthy human individuals. Germline values: CDR1 SGHRS, CDR2 YFSETQ. This CDR3 has 14 amino acids. V was cut by 6 bases and J by 8 bases, with 17 bases left in between. DNA input for the unsorted PBMC replicate PCRs was roughly 330 ng, about 30,000 T cell genomes. Libraries were prepared by immunoSEQ multiplex PCR; TCRdb keeps only in-frame clonotypes and omits some of them. The data hold roughly 490,000 clones, with 65% to 80% observed a single time. Overall study results and limits: Few donors restricted represented genetic and exposure-history diversity.

The study drew all its donors from Caucasian adults living in Nashville, Tennessee. Around 90 million PBMCs supplied genomic DNA for unsorted samples. The material sequenced was PBMCs. The receptor was isolated from a woman in her forties in good health. Some clones in this sample may be carry-over from other donors' samples. This sequence joins TRBV5-1 and TRBJ1-4; TRBD1 might be the D (6 bases). The CDR3 reads CASTYLRDNEKLFF. The CDR3 bases are TGCGCCAGCACCTACCTCCGGGACAACGAAAAACTGTTTTTT.